The next 23 T cell receptor beta chains were all read from a single sample in a study of blood T cell repertoires in COVID-19. Only in-frame clones appear in the TCRdb table, and some are missing; sequencing was by immunoSEQ multiplex PCR. Of 250,000 to 350,000 clones listed, approximately 84% are singletons. The sequencing sample was made of peripheral blood. All receptors derive from a human donor with COVID-19, enrolled during active disease. The donor label of this sample is uncertain.

The chain employs TRBV3-1 (or the pseudogene TRBV3-2) and TRBJ2-7; no reliable D call. V dropped 2 bases and J dropped 3 bases, with 5 bases sitting between them. This CDR3 spans 12 amino acids. Germline CDR1 and CDR2: LGHDT and YNNKEL (reference sequence). CDR3 loop: CASSQNYYEQYF. CDR3 in DNA: TGTGCCAGCAGCCAAAATTACTACGAGCAGTACTTC.

The V and J genes are TRBV27 and TRBJ1-2; a possible D gene is TRBD1 (5 bases). This CDR3 is built from 12 residues. V lost 4 bases, J lost 6 bases, and 9 bases lay in between. Germline loops: CDR1 MNHEY, CDR2 SMNVEV (reference sequence). The CDR3 nucleotides read TGTGCCAGCAGTTCAGGGTACGATGGCTACACCTTC. Protein: CASSSGYDGYTF.

V and J are TRBV28 and TRBJ1-5; tentative D call: TRBD1 (5 bases). Germline V gene data show CDR1 as MDHEN and CDR2 as SYDVKM. V lost 6 bases to trimming and J lost 3 bases, with 12 bases between them. CDR3 length equals 14 residues. Here the CDR3 reads CASRDTGDNQPQHF. The CDR3 DNA reads TGTGCCAGCAGAGATACAGGTGACAATCAGCCCCAGCATTTT. The complete variable domain, with remaining parts taken from reference TRBV28 and TRBJ1-5, reads DVKVTQSSRYLVKRTGEKVFLECVQDMDHENMFWYRQDPGLGLRLIYFSYDVKMKEKGDIPEGYSVSREKKERFSLILESASTNQTSMYLCASRDTGDNQPQHFGDGTRLSIL.

The chain carries TRBV28 and TRBJ1-2, with 8 nucleotides matching TRBD1. The CDR3 covers 14 residues. Trimming took 6 bases from V and 8 from J; bases not matched to a gene: 11. In germline, CDR1 is MDHEN, CDR2 SYDVKM. CDR3 DNA sequence: TGTGCCAGCAGGGGTCAGGGGGCGCTTCGAGGCTACACCTTC. Encoded protein: CASRGQGALRGYTF.

This rearrangement joins TRBV14 to TRBJ1-3; D remains ambiguous. V was shortened by 4 bases and J by 3 bases, with 13 bases between the two germline ends. Germline V gene data show CDR1 as SGHDN and CDR2 as FVKESK. The CDR3 spans 15 residues. The CDR3 protein is CASSPGLRHGNTIYF. CDR3 nucleotides: TGTGCCAGCAGCCCCGGCCTCAGGCATGGAAACACCATATATTTT.

The chain uses TRBV5-4 and TRBJ2-5; TRBD2 matches at 7 bases. In germline, CDR1 is SGHNT, CDR2 YYREEE (reference sequence). This CDR3 comprises 13 residues. With 6 bases clipped from V and 5 bases from J, the junction kept 7 bases outside the gene matches. CDR3 loop: CASTSQGGETQYF. The CDR3 DNA follows: TGTGCCAGCACCTCGCAGGGAGGGGAGACCCAGTACTTC.

The genes are TRBV6-1 and TRBJ1-3; the match to TRBD1 covers 8 bases. The CDR3 runs 15 residues. Germline values: CDR1 MNHNS, CDR2 SASEGT. J was trimmed by 4 bases and V by 1 base; bases with no gene match: 3. CDR3 sequence (DNA): TGTGCCAGCAGTGAAGAATGGACAGGGGGAAACACCATATATTTT. It encodes CASSEEWTGGNTIYF.

This rearrangement joins TRBV11-3 to TRBJ1-6, with D perhaps matching TRBD1 (5 bases). Germline V gene sequence: CDR1 SGHNT, CDR2 YENEEA. The V end was cut by 5 bases, the J end by 10 bases, with 12 bases between. This CDR3 comprises 13 residues. CDR3 in amino acids: CASSRDGGSPLHF. The CDR3 region has the DNA TGTGCCAGCAGCCGGGACGGAGGGTCACCCCTCCACTTT.

The V and J genes are TRBV6-5 and TRBJ2-3, with D maybe TRBD1 (5 bases). With 6 bases removed from V and 2 bases from J, the gap between germline ends came to 12 bases. This CDR3 has 14 residues. CDR1 MNHEY and CDR2 SVGAGI come from the germline V gene. The CDR3 DNA reads as TGTGCCAGCAGAAAGGACACGTACACAGATACGCAGTATTTT. It translates to CASRKDTYTDTQYF.

The rearrangement links TRBV9 to TRBJ2-7; 10 nucleotides match TRBD1. Germline V gene sequence: CDR1 SGDLS, CDR2 YYNGEE. The CDR3 contains 22 residues. With 0 bases clipped from V and 4 bases from J, the junction kept 25 bases outside the gene matches. The CDR3 DNA is TGTGCCAGCAGCGTAGAACCCCCACACCCAAGCGTAGGACAGGGGGTAAGGTACGAGCAGTACTTC. This gives the protein CASSVEPPHPSVGQGVRYEQYF.

The gene calls are TRBV4-3 and TRBJ1-2; D is undetermined. In germline, CDR1 is LGHNA, CDR2 YSLEER. The CDR3 sequence is 17 residues long. Trimming shortened V by 0 bases and J by 5 bases, and 19 bases separated the two germline ends. DNA of the CDR3: TGCGCCAGCAGCCAAGATTTCCCCAACGACGGCGGATATGGCTACACCTTC. Translated, it gives CASSQDFPNDGGYGYTF.

The chain combines TRBV9 with TRBJ2-6; D is uncertain. The germline gives CDR1 SGDLS, CDR2 YYNGEE. There are 17 residues in the CDR3. Trimming took off 4 bases at V and 7 bases at J, with 21 bases between the two ends. The CDR3 coding sequence is TGTGCCAGCAGCCCCTTCCTGGGTGATCCAGGAGCCAACGTCCTGACTTTC. This encodes CASSPFLGDPGANVLTF.

The V and J genes are TRBV7-9 and TRBJ1-2; maybe TRBD1 (5 bases). The V end lost 2 bases, the J end lost 5 bases, and 15 bases lay between the germline ends. This CDR3 contains 15 residues. Germline loops: CDR1 SEHNR, CDR2 FQNEAQ (reference sequence). The CDR3 region has the DNA TGTGCCAGCAGCTTAATCCCCCCACAGGCGTATGGCTACACCTTC. Translation gives CASSLIPPQAYGYTF.

The gene calls are TRBV19 and TRBJ2-1; 7 nucleotides line up with TRBD1. Unmatched junction bases numbered 12, after V lost 4 bases and J lost 6 bases. Germline V gene sequence: CDR1 LNHDA, CDR2 SQIVND (reference sequence). The CDR3 extends over 16 amino acids. The CDR3 DNA reads as TGTGCCAGTAGTAAACGTACAGGGGCCGCAGGCAATGAGCAGTTCTTC. Residues: CASSKRTGAAGNEQFF.

The chain couples TRBV28 to TRBJ1-5, with a weak D call TRBD1 (5 bases). Germline CDR1 is MDHEN and CDR2 is SYDVKM. Trimming took 1 base from V and 3 from J, leaving 10 bases between them. This CDR3 spans 15 amino acids. Here the CDR3 reads CASSLLSGYNQPQHF. The CDR3 coding sequence is TGTGCCAGCAGTTTATTGTCAGGGTACAATCAGCCCCAGCATTTT.

V gene TRBV5-1 combines with J gene TRBJ2-7, with D possibly matching TRBD2 (5 bases). Germline values: CDR1 SGHRS, CDR2 YFSETQ. The CDR3 loop spans 14 amino acids. V dropped 1 base and J dropped 5 bases, with 13 bases sitting between them. CDR3 protein: CASSLKHPGDEQYF. The DNA of the CDR3 is TGCGCCAGCAGCTTGAAACACCCCGGGGACGAGCAGTACTTC.

This clone was detected once. The CDR3 loop reads CASSGTSGRASFNEQFF. CDR3 DNA: TGTGCCAGCAGTGGAACTAGCGGGAGGGCCAGTTTTAATGAGCAGTTCTTC. The J gene is TRBJ2-1, the V gene TRBV6-2 or TRBV6-3; TRBD2 agrees at 13 bases. Germline trimming cut 5 bases from V and 7 bases from J; bases unmatched to any gene: 11. The V gene's germline CDR1 is MNHEY and CDR2 SVGEGT. This CDR3 comprises 17 residues.

This chain uses TRBV27 with TRBJ2-5, with TRBD1 as a possible D gene (6 bases). Germline CDR1 is MNHEY and CDR2 is SMNVEV (reference sequence). Trimming pared 3 bases from V and 4 bases from J, leaving 9 bases between. The CDR3 has 13 amino acids. As DNA, the CDR3 is TGTGCCAGCAGTTTTTTGGACAGAGAGACCCAGTACTTC. It encodes CASSFLDRETQYF.

The chain employs TRBV21-1 and TRBJ2-5; whether TRBD2, the table's D call, matches the DNA was not checked. TRBV21-1 is a pseudogene locus. The CDR3 has 12 amino acids. As DNA, the CDR3 is TGTGCCAGCGAAAAAGCCCAAGAGACCCAGTACTTC. Encoded protein: CASEKAQETQYF.

J is TRBJ2-1 and V is TRBV19; 9 nucleotides agree with TRBD1. This CDR3 is built from 16 residues. Looked up from germline, CDR1 is LNHDA and CDR2 is SQIVND (reference sequence). Germline trimming cut 3 bases from V and 3 bases from J; bases unmatched to any gene: 6. In nucleotides, the CDR3 is TGTGCCAGTAGTATTTTCGGACAGGGGTACTACAATGAGCAGTTCTTC. Protein product: CASSIFGQGYYNEQFF.

The chain has TRBV5-1 and TRBJ1-2, with TRBD1 matching over 8 bases. The length of the CDR3 is 16 residues. The germline gives CDR1 SGHRS, CDR2 YFSETQ. Unmatched junction bases numbered 10, after V lost 3 bases and J lost 3 bases. CDR3 protein: CASSSRGRERHYGYTF. The CDR3 bases are TGCGCCAGCAGCTCCAGGGGGCGTGAGCGCCACTATGGCTACACCTTC.

The CDR3 nucleotides are TGTGCCAGCAGGAATGGACAGGGAAGGACAGATACGCAGTATTTT. It codes for CASRNGQGRTDTQYF. The chain carries TRBV28 and TRBJ2-3; 8 bases are shared with TRBD1. CDR3 length: 15 residues. CDR1 and CDR2 from the germline V gene are MDHEN and SYDVKM. With V trimmed by 6 bases and J by 3 bases, 8 bases remained unmatched.

This clone has just one count. This chain connects TRBV7-9 to TRBJ1-1; 7 nucleotides line up with TRBD1. This CDR3 comprises 16 residues. Losses at the gene ends were 1 base for V and 3 bases for J; bases not matched to a gene: 8. CDR1 and CDR2 (germline): SEHNR, FQNEAQ (reference sequence). The CDR3: CASSLGRGQGYTEAFF. In DNA form, the CDR3 reads TGTGCCAGCAGCTTAGGGAGGGGGCAAGGGTACACTGAAGCTTTCTTT. Full variable domain (rest looked up from reference TRBV7-9 and TRBJ1-1): DTGVSQNPRHKITKRGQNVTFRCDPISEHNRLYWYRQTLGQGPEFLTYFQNEAQLEKSRLLSDRFSAERPKGSFSTLEIQRTEQGDSAMYLCASSLGRGQGYTEAFFGQGTRLTVV.